The T cell receptor beta chain under discussion was sequenced for a study of control samples from healthy donors and cancer patients. This clone was seen once. The V gene lost 1 base and the J gene lost 8 bases, with 9 bases spanning the gap. CDR3 length equals 13 residues. The germline V gene has CDR1 MNHNS and CDR2 SASEGT. Produced via immunoSEQ multiplex PCR; TCRdb's table is partial and in-frame only. This table has 350,000 to 450,000 clones, 80% to 95% appearing once. The sequence derives from a man aged 35-49 years with head and neck cancer. The gene calls are TRBV6-1 and TRBJ2-1; D is unresolved. What was sequenced was PBMCs. The CDR3 sequence: CASSEGPGDEQFF. DNA for the CDR3: TGTGCCAGCAGTGAAGGTCCAGGAGATGAGCAGTTCTTC.